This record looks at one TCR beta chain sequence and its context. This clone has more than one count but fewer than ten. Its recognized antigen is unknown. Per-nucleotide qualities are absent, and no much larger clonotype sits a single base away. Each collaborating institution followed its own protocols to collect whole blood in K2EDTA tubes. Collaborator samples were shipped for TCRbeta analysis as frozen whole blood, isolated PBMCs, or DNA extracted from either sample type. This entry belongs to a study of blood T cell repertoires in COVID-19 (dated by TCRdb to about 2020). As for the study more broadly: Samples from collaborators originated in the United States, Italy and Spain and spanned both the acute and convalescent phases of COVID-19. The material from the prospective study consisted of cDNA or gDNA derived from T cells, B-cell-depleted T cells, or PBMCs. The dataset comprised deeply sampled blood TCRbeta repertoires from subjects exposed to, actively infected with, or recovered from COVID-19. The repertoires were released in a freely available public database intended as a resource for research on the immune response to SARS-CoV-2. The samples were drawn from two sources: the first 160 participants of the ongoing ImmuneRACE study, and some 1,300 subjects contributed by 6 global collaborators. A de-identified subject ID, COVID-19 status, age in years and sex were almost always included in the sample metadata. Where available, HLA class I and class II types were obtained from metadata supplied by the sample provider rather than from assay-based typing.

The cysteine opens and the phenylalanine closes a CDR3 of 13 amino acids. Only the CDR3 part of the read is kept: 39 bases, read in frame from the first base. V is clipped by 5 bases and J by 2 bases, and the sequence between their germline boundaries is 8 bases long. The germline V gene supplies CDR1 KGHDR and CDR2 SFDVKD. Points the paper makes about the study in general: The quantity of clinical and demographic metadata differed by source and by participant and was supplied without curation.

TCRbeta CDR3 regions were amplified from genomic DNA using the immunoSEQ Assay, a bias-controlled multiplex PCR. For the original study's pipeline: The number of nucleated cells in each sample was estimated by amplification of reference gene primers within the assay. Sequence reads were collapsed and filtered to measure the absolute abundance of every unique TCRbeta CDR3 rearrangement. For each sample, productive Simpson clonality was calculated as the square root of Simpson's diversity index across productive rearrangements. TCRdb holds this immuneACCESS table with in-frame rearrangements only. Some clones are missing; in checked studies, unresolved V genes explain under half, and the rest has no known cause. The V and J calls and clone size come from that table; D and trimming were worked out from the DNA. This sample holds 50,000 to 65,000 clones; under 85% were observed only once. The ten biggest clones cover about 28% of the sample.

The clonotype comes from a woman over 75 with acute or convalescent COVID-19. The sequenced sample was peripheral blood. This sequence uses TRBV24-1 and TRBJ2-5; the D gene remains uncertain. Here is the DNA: TGTGCCACCAGTGCAGGTACGCAAGAGACCCAGTACTTC. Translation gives CATSAGTQETQYF.